These 18 T cell receptor beta chains share one sample of origin, sequenced in a study of siplizumab effects on memory and regulatory T cells. Measured with immunoSEQ multiplex PCR; TCRdb has only the in-frame clones, and not every one. The sample yields about 110,000 clones, about 90% seen once. Sequencing used Tregs sorted from blood. Source of these receptors: a human donor in good health.

Note on this clone: Mismatch with germline at one junction end may stem from a read error. The chain recombines TRBV11-2 with TRBJ1-5; D is ambiguous. The CDR3 covers 13 residues. Germline V gene data show CDR1 as SGHAT and CDR2 as FQNNGV. CDR3 amino acids: CASSLNSDQPQHF. The CDR3 DNA sequence: TGTGCCAGCAGCTTAAATAGCGATCAGCCCCAGCATTTT.

The chain combines TRBV5-1 with TRBJ2-5; 8 bases align to TRBD2. CDR1 is SGHRS, CDR2 YFSETQ, per germline. The CDR3 has 16 residues. With V trimmed by 2 bases and J by 4 bases, 10 bases remained unmatched. This chain's CDR3 is CASSLGFPGGAETQYF. The CDR3 region has the DNA TGCGCCAGCAGCTTAGGTTTTCCGGGGGGGGCAGAGACCCAGTACTTC.

The CDR3 loop is CAISEGGTEAFF. For the CDR3, the DNA is TGTGCCATCAGTGAAGGGGGGACCGAAGCTTTCTTT. The chain couples TRBV10-3 to TRBJ1-1; D might be TRBD1 (6 bases). Germline values: CDR1 ENHRY, CDR2 SYGVKD. The CDR3 consists of 12 residues. The V and J ends lost 3 bases and 8 bases respectively, with 10 bases between them.

This sequence joins TRBV18 and TRBJ1-2; possible D gene TRBD1, 5 bases. The germline V and J ends were trimmed by 3 bases and 0 bases, with 11 bases remaining between them. From germline, CDR1 is KGHSH and CDR2 LQKENI. The CDR3 has 15 amino acids. In DNA, the CDR3 is TGTGCCAGCTCACCGCCCACGACAGCTAACTATGGCTACACCTTC. This translates into CASSPPTTANYGYTF.

The CDR3 coding sequence is TGTGCCAGCAGCCAAGGGGGCAATCAGCCCCAGCATTTT. It is translated as CASSQGGNQPQHF. The chain links TRBV11-2 to TRBJ1-5, with a weak D call TRBD1 (5 bases). This CDR3 is 13 amino acids long. Trimming shortened V by 5 bases and J by 2 bases, and 7 bases separated the two germline ends. The germline V gene encodes CDR1 SGHAT and CDR2 FQNNGV.

The chain carries TRBV11-1 and TRBJ2-1; 11 nucleotides agree with TRBD2. This CDR3 has 15 amino acids. CDR1 and CDR2 from the germline V gene are SGHAT and FQDESV (reference sequence). After removal of 3 bases from V and 7 bases from J, the junction contained 5 bases not matched to a gene. The CDR3 region is CASSFLAGGWNEQFF. CDR3 sequence (DNA): TGTGCCAGCAGCTTCCTAGCGGGGGGTTGGAATGAGCAGTTCTTC.

The chain uses TRBV19 and TRBJ1-1, with 7 bases that match TRBD1. The CDR3 is made up of 14 amino acids. J was trimmed by 3 bases and V by 5 bases; bases with no gene match: 6. CDR1 is LNHDA and CDR2 is SQIVND in the germline V gene (reference sequence). The chain's CDR3 is CASSRGGQDTEAFF. The CDR3 nucleotides read TGTGCCAGTAGTCGAGGGGGCCAGGACACTGAAGCTTTCTTT.

This clone has a single count. This chain links TRBV19 with TRBJ1-3, with D unresolved. The ends were cut back, 6 bases at V and 0 bases at J, with 9 bases in the middle. The V gene's germline CDR1 is LNHDA and CDR2 SQIVND (reference sequence). This CDR3 has 14 residues. The CDR3 reads CASSRPNSGNTIYF. The CDR3 DNA is TGTGCCAGTAGCCGCCCAAACTCTGGAAACACCATATATTTT.

The J gene is TRBJ1-5, the V gene TRBV5-1; 8 nucleotides match TRBD1. The CDR3 consists of 14 residues. The germline V gene encodes CDR1 SGHRS and CDR2 YFSETQ. The V segment lost 3 bases and the J segment 8 bases; nucleotides outside the gene matches: 7. In DNA form, the CDR3 reads TGCGCCAGCAGCTCCGGACAGGGATACGAGCCCCAGCATTTT. Translation gives CASSSGQGYEPQHF.

The V gene is TRBV29-1, the J gene TRBJ2-1; 7 bases line up with TRBD1. Germline-derived CDR1 and CDR2 are SQVTM and ANQGSEA. This CDR3 is 13 amino acids long. V was pared by 5 bases and J by 9 bases, with 10 bases of the junction left unmatched. CDR3 DNA: TGCAGCGTTCGACCCCAGGGGGACGGTGAGCAGTTCTTC. It translates to CSVRPQGDGEQFF.

This clone appeared a single time. The chain employs TRBV19 and TRBJ2-2; D might be TRBD1 (7 bases). This CDR3 is 14 amino acids long. Between the trimmed V and J ends, which lost 2 bases and 8 bases, there was a span of 12 bases. Germline CDR1 LNHDA, CDR2 SQIVND (reference sequence). In DNA form, the CDR3 reads TGTGCCAGTAGTATACGGAGGGGGCTGGGGGAGCTGTTTTTT. Amino acid sequence: CASSIRRGLGELFF.

This rearrangement joins TRBV11-3 to TRBJ2-1; D not certain. V gave up 5 bases and J gave up 9 bases, with 11 bases separating them. Germline V gene lookup returns CDR1 SGHNT and CDR2 YENEEA. CDR3 length: 12 residues. The CDR3 nucleotides are TGTGCCAGCAGCCCTGGTTTCGGTGAGCAGTTCTTC. This sequence encodes CASSPGFGEQFF.

This clone showed up just once. This chain connects TRBV7-6 to TRBJ2-7; D possibly uses TRBD1 or TRBD2 (5 bases each). Trimming shortened V by 3 bases and J by 2 bases, and 14 bases separated the two germline ends. The CDR3 loop spans 15 amino acids. Germline CDR1 and CDR2: SGHVS and FNYEAQ. The CDR3 here is CASSFGDGATYEQYF. DNA for the CDR3: TGTGCCAGCAGCTTCGGGGACGGTGCCACCTACGAGCAGTACTTC.

V is TRBV11-2 and J is TRBJ2-3; D remains unclear. Trimming took 6 bases from V and 0 from J, leaving 19 bases between them. This CDR3 comprises 17 residues. Germline CDR1 is SGHAT and CDR2 is FQNNGV. Written as DNA, the CDR3 is TGTGCCAGCAGTTTATCGGGCAGAGTCATTAGCACAGATACGCAGTATTTT. It specifies CASSLSGRVISTDTQYF. Filled out from reference TRBV11-2 and TRBJ2-3, the complete variable domain reads EAGVAQSPRYKIIEKRQSVAFWCNPISGHATLYWYQQILGQGPKLLIQFQNNGVVDDSQLPKDRFSAERLKGVDSTLKIQPAKLEDSAVYLCASSLSGRVISTDTQYFGPGTRLTVL.

This chain joins TRBV5-6 and TRBJ2-3, with D possibly being TRBD1 or TRBD2 (6 bases each). The length of the CDR3 is 15 residues. Trimming shortened V by 5 bases and J by 4 bases, and 17 bases separated the two germline ends. Germline assignment: CDR1 SGHDT and CDR2 YYEEEE. CDR3 in amino acids: CASSSQRGAADTQYF. DNA of the CDR3: TGTGCCAGCAGTTCGCAAAGGGGGGCCGCAGATACGCAGTATTTT.

This sequence joins TRBV11-3 and TRBJ2-1; D not resolved. There are 12 residues in the CDR3. V was trimmed by 2 bases and J by 7 bases, leaving 6 bases between them. The germline gives CDR1 SGHNT, CDR2 YENEEA. Written as DNA, the CDR3 is TGTGCCAGCAGCTTAAGGGTGAATGAGCAGTTCTTC. It specifies CASSLRVNEQFF.

The chain is built from TRBV27 and TRBJ2-7, with D perhaps matching TRBD2 (6 bases). Per the germline V gene, CDR1 is MNHEY and CDR2 is SMNVEV (reference sequence). CDR3 length equals 15 residues. V gave up 3 bases and J gave up 1 base, with 13 bases separating them. CDR3 sequence (DNA): TGTGCCAGCAGTTTTCGCAGGGAGGAGTCCTACGAGCAGTACTTC. Translated, it gives CASSFRREESYEQYF.

This chain joins TRBV6-1 and TRBJ2-7; tentatively, D is TRBD1 or TRBD2 (6 bases each). CDR1 is MNHNS and CDR2 is SASEGT in the germline V gene. V was clipped by 4 bases and J by 3 bases, with 13 bases between them. The CDR3 has 14 amino acids. The CDR3 here is CASSVTGGGYEQYF. CDR3 sequence (DNA): TGTGCCAGCAGTGTTACCGGGGGCGGCTACGAGCAGTACTTC.